Each of the 2 T cell receptor beta chains below was sequenced from the same sample in a study of cytomegalovirus exposure and HLA in healthy donors. PCR amplification relied on 60 Vbeta primers (plus 13 Jbeta primers). Assay used: immunoSEQ multiplex PCR; TCRdb lists only in-frame clones, some missing. Among about 100,000 clones listed, 65% to 80% were seen once. Sequenced sample: PBMCs. These receptors were taken from a woman in her 70s in good health and CMV-seropositive.

The V and J genes are TRBV10-2 and TRBJ2-5; D remains unclear. Trimming stripped 7 bases from V and 0 bases from J, with 6 bases between. The CDR3 is made up of 12 amino acids. Germline V CDR1 and CDR2: WSHSY, SAAADI. The CDR3 protein is CASTTNQETQYF. The DNA for the CDR3 is TGCGCCAGCACTACTAACCAAGAGACCCAGTACTTC.

The rearrangement links TRBV19 to TRBJ1-4, with D unclear. Germline CDR1 reads LNHDA; CDR2 reads SQIVND (reference sequence). V was clipped by 3 bases and J by 7 bases, with 18 bases between them. The CDR3 is 16 residues long. The DNA for the CDR3 is TGTGCCAGTAGTATGGGCAGGCGTTTGCTTGGTGAAAAACTGTTTTTT. Translating it yields CASSMGRRLLGEKLFF.